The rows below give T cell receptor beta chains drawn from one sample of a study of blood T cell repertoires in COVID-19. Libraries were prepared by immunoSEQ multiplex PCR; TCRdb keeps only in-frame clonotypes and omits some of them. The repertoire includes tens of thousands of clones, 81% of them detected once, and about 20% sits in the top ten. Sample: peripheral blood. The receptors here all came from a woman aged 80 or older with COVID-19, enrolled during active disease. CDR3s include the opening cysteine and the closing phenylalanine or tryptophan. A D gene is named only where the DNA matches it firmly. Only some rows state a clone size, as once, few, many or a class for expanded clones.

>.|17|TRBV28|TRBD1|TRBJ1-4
CASSLLGQGPENEKLFF
TGTGCCAGCAGTTTATTAGGACAGGGGCCGGAAAACGAAAAACTGTTTTTT
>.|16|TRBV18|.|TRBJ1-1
CASPSDGGTINTEAFF
TGTGCCAGCCCATCAGACGGGGGGACTATAAACACTGAAGCTTTCTTT
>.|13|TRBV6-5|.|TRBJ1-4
CASSTTANEKLFF
TGTGCCAGCAGTACCACAGCTAATGAAAAACTGTTTTTT
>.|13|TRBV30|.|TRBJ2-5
CAWGPLPQETQYF
TGTGCCTGGGGACCACTACCTCAAGAGACCCAGTACTTC
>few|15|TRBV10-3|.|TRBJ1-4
CAISRGLEDNEKLFF
TGTGCCATCTCTCGGGGGTTGGAAGATAATGAAAAACTGTTTTTT
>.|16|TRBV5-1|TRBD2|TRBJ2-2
CASSLKAGANTGELFF
TGCGCCAGCAGCTTGAAGGCGGGGGCGAACACCGGGGAGCTGTTTTTT
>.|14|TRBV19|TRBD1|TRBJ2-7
CASSTGGAFYEQYF
TGTGCCAGTAGTACAGGGGGAGCCTTCTACGAGCAGTACTTC
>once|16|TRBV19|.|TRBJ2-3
CASKDRRLLTADTQYF
TGTGCCAGTAAAGATCGGAGGCTCCTAACGGCAGATACGCAGTATTTT
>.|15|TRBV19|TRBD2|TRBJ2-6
CASSIGGAGANVLTF
TGTGCCAGTAGTATCGGGGGGGCTGGGGCCAACGTCCTGACTTTC
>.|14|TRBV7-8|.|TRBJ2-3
CASSLGARTDTQYF
TGTGCCAGCAGCTTAGGTGCGAGGACAGATACGCAGTATTTT
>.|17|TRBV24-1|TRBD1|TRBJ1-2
CATQGATRTGANYGYTF
TGTGCCACCCAGGGTGCGACGAGGACAGGAGCTAACTATGGCTACACCTTC
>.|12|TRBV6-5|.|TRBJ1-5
CASSTKTDYPVF
TGTGCCAGCAGTACTAAAACCGATTATCCCGTTTTT
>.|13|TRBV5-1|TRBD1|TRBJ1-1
CASSPRQGAEAFF
TGCGCCAGCAGCCCAAGACAGGGGGCTGAAGCTTTCTTT
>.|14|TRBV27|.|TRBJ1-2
CASSRGAGIYGYTF
TGTGCCAGCAGCCGGGGGGCGGGAATTTATGGCTACACCTTC
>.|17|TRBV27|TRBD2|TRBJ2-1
CASSLSRRLAGVHEQFF
TGTGCCAGCAGTTTATCGAGGCGGCTAGCGGGAGTTCATGAGCAGTTCTTC
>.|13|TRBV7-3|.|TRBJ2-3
CASSLSHTDTQYF
TGTGCCAGCAGCTTATCACACACAGATACGCAGTATTTT
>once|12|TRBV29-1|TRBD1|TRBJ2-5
CSAGQGGETQYF
TGCAGCGCCGGACAGGGCGGAGAGACCCAGTACTTC
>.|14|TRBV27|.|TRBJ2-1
CASSLSRVGLEQFF
TGTGCCAGCAGTTTATCGAGAGTAGGACTTGAGCAGTTCTTC
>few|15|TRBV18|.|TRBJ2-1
CASSPPSGPLDEQFF
TGTGCCAGCTCACCACCGTCAGGGCCACTGGATGAGCAGTTCTTC
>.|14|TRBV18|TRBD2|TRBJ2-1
CASSLRGGYNEQFF
TGTGCCAGCTCACTTCGGGGGGGATACAATGAGCAGTTCTTC
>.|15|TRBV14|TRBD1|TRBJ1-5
CASSPSGQGNQPQHF
TGTGCCAGCAGCCCGTCGGGACAGGGCAATCAGCCCCAGCATTTT
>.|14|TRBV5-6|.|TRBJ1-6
CASSSVWQRSGSHF
TGTGCCAGCAGCTCCGTCTGGCAGAGGTCAGGGTCCCACTTT
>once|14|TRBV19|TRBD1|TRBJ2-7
CASSTMDRDYEQYF
TGTGCCAGTAGTACAATGGACAGGGATTACGAGCAGTACTTC
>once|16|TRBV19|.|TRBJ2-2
CASNRGTETGTGELFF
TGTGCCAGTAACCGGGGGACCGAAACGGGGACCGGGGAGCTGTTTTTT
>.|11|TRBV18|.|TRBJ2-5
CASSPGETQYF
TGTGCCAGCTCACCGGGCGAGACCCAGTACTTC
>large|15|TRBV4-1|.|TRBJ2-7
CASSRPLERGYEQYF
TGCGCCAGCAGCCGCCCCCTTGAACGGGGTTACGAGCAGTACTTC
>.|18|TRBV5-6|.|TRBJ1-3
CASSLRVGGLASGNTIYF
TGTGCCAGCAGCCTCCGGGTGGGGGGTCTGGCATCTGGAAACACCATATATTTT
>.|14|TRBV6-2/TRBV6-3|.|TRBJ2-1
CASSYEVLHNEQFF
TGTGCCAGCAGTTACGAGGTGCTCCACAATGAGCAGTTCTTC
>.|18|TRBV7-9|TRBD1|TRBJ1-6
CASTHRRTGGRYNSPLHF
TGTGCCAGCACCCATCGCCGGACAGGGGGGAGATATAATTCACCCCTCCACTTT
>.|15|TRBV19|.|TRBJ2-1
CASSPQNDPYNEQFF
TGTGCCAGTAGTCCCCAGAACGATCCCTACAATGAGCAGTTCTTC
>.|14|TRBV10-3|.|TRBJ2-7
CAISLDRSSYEQYF
TGTGCCATCAGCCTGGACAGAAGCTCCTACGAGCAGTACTTC
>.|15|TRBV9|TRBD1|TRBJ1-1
CASSVTGTGFTEAFF
TGTGCCAGCAGCGTTACCGGGACAGGGTTCACTGAAGCTTTCTTT
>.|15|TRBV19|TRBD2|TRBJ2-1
CASSPPGSGYNEQFF
TGTGCCAGTAGTCCACCGGGTAGCGGGTACAATGAGCAGTTCTTC
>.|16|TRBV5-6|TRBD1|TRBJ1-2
CASSLGQGAFNYGYTF
TGTGCCAGCAGCTTGGGACAGGGGGCTTTTAACTATGGCTACACCTTC
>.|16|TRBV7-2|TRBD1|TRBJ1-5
CASSLQGARFDQPQHF
TGTGCCAGCAGCTTACAGGGGGCCCGATTCGATCAGCCCCAGCATTTT
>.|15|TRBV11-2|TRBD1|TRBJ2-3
CASSLGQGASDTQYF
TGTGCCAGCAGCTTAGGACAGGGGGCCTCAGATACGCAGTATTTT
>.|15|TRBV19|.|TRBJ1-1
CASTPSRRGNTEAFF
TGTGCCAGTACCCCCAGTCGGCGCGGGAACACTGAAGCTTTCTTT
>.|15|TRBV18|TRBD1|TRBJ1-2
CASSQQGSGNYGYTF
TGTGCCAGCTCACAACAGGGGAGTGGGAACTATGGCTACACCTTC
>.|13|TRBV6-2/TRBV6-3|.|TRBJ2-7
CASSYGQGWEQYF
TGTGCCAGCAGTTACGGGCAGGGATGGGAGCAGTACTTC
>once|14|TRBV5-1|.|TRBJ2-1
CASGGGSSYNEQFF
TGCGCCAGCGGTGGCGGGTCCTCCTACAATGAGCAGTTCTTC
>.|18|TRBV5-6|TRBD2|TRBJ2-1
CASSHSATSGRLYNEQFF
TGTGCCAGCAGCCATTCCGCGACTAGCGGGCGTCTATACAATGAGCAGTTCTTC
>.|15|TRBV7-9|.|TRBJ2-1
CASSLGLGNYNEQFF
TGTGCCAGCAGCTTAGGACTAGGTAACTACAATGAGCAGTTCTTC
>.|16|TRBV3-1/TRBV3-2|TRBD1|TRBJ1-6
CASSREGQGVHSPLHF
TGTGCCAGCAGCCGAGAGGGACAGGGGGTTCATTCACCCCTCCACTTT
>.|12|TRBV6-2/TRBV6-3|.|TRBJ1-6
CASSYSVGTLHF
TGTGCCAGCAGTTACTCGGTGGGCACCCTCCACTTT
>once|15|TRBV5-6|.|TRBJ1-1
CASSLVVRWDTEAFF
TGTGCCAGCAGCTTGGTTGTCAGGTGGGACACTGAAGCTTTCTTT
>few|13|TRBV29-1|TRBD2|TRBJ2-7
CSVVGLAGAEQYF
TGCAGCGTTGTTGGACTAGCGGGAGCCGAGCAGTACTTC
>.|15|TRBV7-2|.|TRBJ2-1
CASSQYVSEVNEQFF
TGTGCCAGCAGCCAGTATGTTAGCGAGGTAAATGAGCAGTTCTTC
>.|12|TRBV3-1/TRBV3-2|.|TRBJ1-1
CASSQGSPEAFF
TGTGCCAGCAGCCAAGGGAGCCCTGAAGCTTTCTTT
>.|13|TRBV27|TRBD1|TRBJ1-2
CASSFRDRPGYTF
TGTGCCAGCAGTTTCCGGGACAGGCCTGGCTACACCTTC
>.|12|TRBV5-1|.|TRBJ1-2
CASSLTGFGYTF
TGCGCCAGCAGCTTAACAGGTTTTGGCTACACCTTC
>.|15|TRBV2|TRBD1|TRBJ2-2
CASERQGTNTGELFF
TGTGCCAGCGAAAGACAGGGTACGAACACCGGGGAGCTGTTTTTT
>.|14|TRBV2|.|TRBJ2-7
CASSEAPGSYEQYF
TGTGCCAGCAGTGAAGCACCAGGATCCTACGAGCAGTACTTC
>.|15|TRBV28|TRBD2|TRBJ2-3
CASRGTSGGGDTQYF
TGTGCCAGCAGAGGGACTAGCGGAGGGGGGGATACGCAGTATTTT
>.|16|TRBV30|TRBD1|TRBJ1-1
CAWDKSRDRVNTEAFF
TGTGCCTGGGATAAGTCCCGGGACAGGGTAAATACTGAAGCTTTCTTT
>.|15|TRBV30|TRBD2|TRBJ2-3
CAWSILAGVTDTQYF
TGTGCCTGGAGTATTTTAGCGGGAGTCACAGATACGCAGTATTTT
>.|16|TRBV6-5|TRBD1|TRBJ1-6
CASSYSDRGFASPLHF
TGTGCCAGCAGTTACTCGGACAGGGGTTTTGCTTCACCCCTCCACTTT
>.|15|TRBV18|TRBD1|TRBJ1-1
CASSPRDRADTEAFF
TGTGCCAGCTCACCAAGGGACAGGGCGGACACTGAAGCTTTCTTT
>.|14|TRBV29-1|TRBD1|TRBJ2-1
CSVEGQGSYNEQFF
TGCAGCGTTGAAGGACAGGGCTCCTACAATGAGCAGTTCTTC
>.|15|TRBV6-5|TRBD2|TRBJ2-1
CASCRLAGGVHEQFF
TGTGCCAGCTGTAGACTAGCGGGAGGGGTCCATGAGCAGTTCTTC
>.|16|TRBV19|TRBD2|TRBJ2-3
CASSLRLAGGPNTQYF
TGTGCCAGTAGCCTTAGACTAGCGGGAGGGCCAAATACGCAGTATTTT